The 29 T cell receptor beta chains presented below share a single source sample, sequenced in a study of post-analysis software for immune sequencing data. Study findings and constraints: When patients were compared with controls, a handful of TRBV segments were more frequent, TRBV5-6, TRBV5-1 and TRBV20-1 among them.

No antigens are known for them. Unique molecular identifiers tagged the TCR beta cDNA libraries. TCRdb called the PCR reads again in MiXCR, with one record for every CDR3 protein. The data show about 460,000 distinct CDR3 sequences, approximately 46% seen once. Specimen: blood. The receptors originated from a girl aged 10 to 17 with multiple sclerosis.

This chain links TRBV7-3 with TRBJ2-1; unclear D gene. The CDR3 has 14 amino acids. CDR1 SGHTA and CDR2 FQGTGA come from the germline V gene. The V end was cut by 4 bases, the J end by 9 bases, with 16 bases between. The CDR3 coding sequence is TGTGCCAGCAGCTCACCCGAGGATACGGCTGAGCAGTTCTTC. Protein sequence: CASSSPEDTAEQFF. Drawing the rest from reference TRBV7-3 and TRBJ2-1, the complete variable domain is GAGVSQTPSNKVTEKGKYVELRCDPISGHTALYWYRQSLGQGPEFLIYFQGTGAADDSGLPNDRFFAVRPEGSVSTLKIQRTERGDSAVYLCASSSPEDTAEQFFGPGTRLTVL.

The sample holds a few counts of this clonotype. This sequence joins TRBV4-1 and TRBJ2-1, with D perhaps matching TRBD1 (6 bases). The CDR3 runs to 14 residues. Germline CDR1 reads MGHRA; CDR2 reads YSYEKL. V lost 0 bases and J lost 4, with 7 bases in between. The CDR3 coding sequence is TGCGCCAGCAGCCAAGAACAGGGTTACAATGAGCAGTTCTTC. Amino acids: CASSQEQGYNEQFF.

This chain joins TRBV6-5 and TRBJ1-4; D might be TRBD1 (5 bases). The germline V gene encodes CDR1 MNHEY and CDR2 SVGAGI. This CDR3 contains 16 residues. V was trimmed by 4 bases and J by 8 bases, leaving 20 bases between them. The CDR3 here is CASSSTPGLAEEKLFF. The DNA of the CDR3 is TGTGCCAGCAGTTCAACGCCAGGGCTAGCGGAGGAAAAACTGTTTTTT.

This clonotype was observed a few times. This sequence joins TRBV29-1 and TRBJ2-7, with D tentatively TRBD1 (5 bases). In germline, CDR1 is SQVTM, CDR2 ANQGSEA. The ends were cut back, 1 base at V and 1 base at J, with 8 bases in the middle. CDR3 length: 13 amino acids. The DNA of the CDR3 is TGCAGCGTTGAAGTGGGGCAGTCCTACGAGCAGTACTTC. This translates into CSVEVGQSYEQYF.

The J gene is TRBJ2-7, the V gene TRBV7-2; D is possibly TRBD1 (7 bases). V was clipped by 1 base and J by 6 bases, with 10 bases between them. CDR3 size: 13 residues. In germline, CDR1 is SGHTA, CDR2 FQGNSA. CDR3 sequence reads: CASSLDRGGEQYF. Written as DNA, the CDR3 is TGTGCCAGCAGCTTAGACAGGGGAGGCGAGCAGTACTTC.

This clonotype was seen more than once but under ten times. Written as DNA, the CDR3 is TGTGCCAGCAGTCTCCCCTCTGAGCAGTTCTTC. Protein product: CASSLPSEQFF. The chain carries TRBV28 and TRBJ2-1; D uncertain. The CDR3 has 11 residues. Per germline, CDR1 MDHEN and CDR2 SYDVKM. The V gene lost 5 bases and the J gene lost 9 bases, with 8 bases spanning the gap. The full variable domain, completed using reference TRBV28 and TRBJ2-1, is DVKVTQSSRYLVKRTGEKVFLECVQDMDHENMFWYRQDPGLGLRLIYFSYDVKMKEKGDIPEGYSVSREKKERFSLILESASTNQTSMYLCASSLPSEQFFGPGTRLTVL.

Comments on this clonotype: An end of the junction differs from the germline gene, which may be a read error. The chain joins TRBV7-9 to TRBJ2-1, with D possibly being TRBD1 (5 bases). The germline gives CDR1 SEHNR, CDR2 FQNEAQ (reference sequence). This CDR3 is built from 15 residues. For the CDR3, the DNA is TGTGCCAGCAACTTAGTAGGGGCGAGGTACAATGAGCAGTTCTTC. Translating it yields CASNLVGARYNEQFF.

The CDR3 nucleotides are TGTGCCAGCAGTACCGCCGGCCCCTGGGGGAGCGAGCAGTACTTC. The encoded protein is CASSTAGPWGSEQYF. The V call is TRBV28, the J call TRBJ2-7; D tentatively fits TRBD1 or TRBD2 (5 bases each). Germline V gives CDR1 MDHEN, CDR2 SYDVKM. This CDR3 region has 15 residues. The V and J ends lost 5 bases and 6 bases respectively, with 20 bases between them.

CDR3 residues: CASSLVSIYNEQFF. The CDR3 DNA is TGTGCCAGCAGCTTAGTATCAATCTACAATGAGCAGTTCTTC. V and J are TRBV7-2 and TRBJ2-1; D is ambiguous. Trimming removed 1 base from V and 3 bases from J, with 7 bases in between. This CDR3 has 14 residues. The germline CDR1 and CDR2 sequences are SGHTA and FQGNSA.

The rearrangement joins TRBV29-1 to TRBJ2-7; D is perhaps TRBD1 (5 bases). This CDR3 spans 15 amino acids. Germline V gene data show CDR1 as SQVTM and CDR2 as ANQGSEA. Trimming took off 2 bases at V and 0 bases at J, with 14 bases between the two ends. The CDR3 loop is CSVEQGSSSSYEQYF. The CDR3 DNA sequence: TGCAGCGTTGAACAGGGATCCTCCTCCTCCTACGAGCAGTACTTC.

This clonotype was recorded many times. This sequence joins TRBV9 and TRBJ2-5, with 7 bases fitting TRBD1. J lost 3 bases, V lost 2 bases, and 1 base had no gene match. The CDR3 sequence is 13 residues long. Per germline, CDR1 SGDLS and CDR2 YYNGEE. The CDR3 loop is CASSVDREETQYF. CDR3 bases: TGTGCCAGCAGCGTTGACAGGGAAGAGACCCAGTACTTC.

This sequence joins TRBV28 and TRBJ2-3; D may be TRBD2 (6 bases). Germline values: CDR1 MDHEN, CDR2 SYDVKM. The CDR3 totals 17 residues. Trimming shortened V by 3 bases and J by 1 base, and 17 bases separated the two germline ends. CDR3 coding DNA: TGTGCCAGCAGTTTGGGGTTCTTAGGGGAGGGCACAGATACGCAGTATTTT. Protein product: CASSLGFLGEGTDTQYF.

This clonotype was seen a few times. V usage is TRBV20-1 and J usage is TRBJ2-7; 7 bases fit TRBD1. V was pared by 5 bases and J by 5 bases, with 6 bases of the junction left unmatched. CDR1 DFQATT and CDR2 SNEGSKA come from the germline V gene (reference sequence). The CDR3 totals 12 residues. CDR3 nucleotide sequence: TGCAGTGCTCGACAGGGTCTGAACGAGCAGTACTTC. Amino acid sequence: CSARQGLNEQYF.

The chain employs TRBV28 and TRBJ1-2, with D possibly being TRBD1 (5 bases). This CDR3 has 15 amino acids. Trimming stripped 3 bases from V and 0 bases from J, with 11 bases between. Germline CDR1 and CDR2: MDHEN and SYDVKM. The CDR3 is CASSFVRGANYGYTF. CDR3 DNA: TGTGCCAGCAGTTTTGTAAGGGGAGCTAACTATGGCTACACCTTC.

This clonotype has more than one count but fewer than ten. The DNA for the CDR3 is TGTGCCAGCAGTTACGGGACTCTGGCCTACGAGCAGTACTTC. Translation gives CASSYGTLAYEQYF. The chain recombines TRBV6-6 with TRBJ2-7, with TRBD2 as a possible D gene (6 bases). The CDR3 is 14 residues long. The germline gives CDR1 MNHNY, CDR2 SVGAGI (reference sequence). V dropped 2 bases and J dropped 2 bases, with 10 bases sitting between them.

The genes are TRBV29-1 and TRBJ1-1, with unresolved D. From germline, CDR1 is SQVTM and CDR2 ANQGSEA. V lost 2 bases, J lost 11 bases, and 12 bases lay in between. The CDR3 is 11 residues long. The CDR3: CSVEWLLGAFF. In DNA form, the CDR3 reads TGCAGCGTTGAATGGCTCCTGGGGGCTTTCTTT.

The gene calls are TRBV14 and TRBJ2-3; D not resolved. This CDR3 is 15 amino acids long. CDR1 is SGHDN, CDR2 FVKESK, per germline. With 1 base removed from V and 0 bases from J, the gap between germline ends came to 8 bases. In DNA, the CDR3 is TGTGCCAGCAGCCAAGGACTTCTAAGCACAGATACGCAGTATTTT. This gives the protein CASSQGLLSTDTQYF. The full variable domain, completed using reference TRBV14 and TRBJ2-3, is EAGVTQFPSHSVIEKGQTVTLRCDPISGHDNLYWYRRVMGKEIKFLLHFVKESKQDESGMPNNRFLAERTGGTYSTLKVQPAELEDSGVYFCASSQGLLSTDTQYFGPGTRLTVL.

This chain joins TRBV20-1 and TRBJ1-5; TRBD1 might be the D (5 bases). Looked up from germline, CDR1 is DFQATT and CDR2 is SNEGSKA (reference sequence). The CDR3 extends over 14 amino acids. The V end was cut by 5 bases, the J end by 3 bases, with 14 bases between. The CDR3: CSAYRRLTNQPQHF. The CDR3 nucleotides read TGCAGTGCTTACAGGCGCCTAACCAATCAGCCCCAGCATTTT.

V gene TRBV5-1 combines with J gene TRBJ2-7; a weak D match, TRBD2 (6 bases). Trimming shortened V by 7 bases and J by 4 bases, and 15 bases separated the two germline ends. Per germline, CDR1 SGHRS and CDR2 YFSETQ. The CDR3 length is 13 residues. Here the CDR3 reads CASLESSAYEQYF. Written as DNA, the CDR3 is TGCGCCAGCTTGGAGTCTAGCGCGTACGAGCAGTACTTC.

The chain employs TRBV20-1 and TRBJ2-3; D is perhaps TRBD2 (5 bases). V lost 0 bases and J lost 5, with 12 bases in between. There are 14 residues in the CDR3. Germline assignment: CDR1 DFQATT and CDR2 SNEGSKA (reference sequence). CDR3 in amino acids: CSARDRGRGDTQYF. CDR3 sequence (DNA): TGCAGTGCTAGAGATCGAGGGAGAGGAGATACGCAGTATTTT.

CDR3 sequence (DNA): TGTGCCAGCAGCTTAGCGGGAGTTCTCCACAATGAGCAGTTCTTC. Its protein product is CASSLAGVLHNEQFF. The J gene is TRBJ2-1, the V gene TRBV13; a possible D gene is TRBD2 (6 bases). The ends were cut back, 1 base at V and 5 bases at J, with 12 bases in the middle. The length of the CDR3 is 15 residues. Germline V gene data show CDR1 as PRHDT and CDR2 as FYEKMQ (reference sequence).

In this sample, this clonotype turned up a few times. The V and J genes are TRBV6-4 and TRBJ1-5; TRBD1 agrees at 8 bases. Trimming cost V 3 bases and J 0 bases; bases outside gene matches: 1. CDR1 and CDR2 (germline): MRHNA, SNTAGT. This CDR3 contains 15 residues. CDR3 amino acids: CASSETGGSNQPQHF. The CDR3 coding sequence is TGTGCCAGCAGTGAAACAGGGGGTAGCAATCAGCCCCAGCATTTT.

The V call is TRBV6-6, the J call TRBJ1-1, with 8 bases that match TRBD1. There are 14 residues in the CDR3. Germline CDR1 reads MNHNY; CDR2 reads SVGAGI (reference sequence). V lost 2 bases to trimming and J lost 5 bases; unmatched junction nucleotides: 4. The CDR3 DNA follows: TGTGCCAGCAGTTACCAAGGACAGGGAACTGAAGCTTTCTTT. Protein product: CASSYQGQGTEAFF.

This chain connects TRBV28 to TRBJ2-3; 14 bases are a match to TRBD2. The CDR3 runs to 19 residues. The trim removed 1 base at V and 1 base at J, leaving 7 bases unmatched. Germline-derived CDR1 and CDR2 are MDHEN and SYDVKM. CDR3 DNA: TGTGCCAGCAGTTTATTAAGCGGGACTAGCGGGGGCCGCACAGATACGCAGTATTTT. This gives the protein CASSLLSGTSGGRTDTQYF.

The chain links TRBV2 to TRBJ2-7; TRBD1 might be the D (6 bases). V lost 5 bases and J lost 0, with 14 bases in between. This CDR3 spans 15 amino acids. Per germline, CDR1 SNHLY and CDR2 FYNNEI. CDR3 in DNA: TGTGCCAGCAGTCCAAACAGGGTGAGCTCCTACGAGCAGTACTTC. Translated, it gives CASSPNRVSSYEQYF.

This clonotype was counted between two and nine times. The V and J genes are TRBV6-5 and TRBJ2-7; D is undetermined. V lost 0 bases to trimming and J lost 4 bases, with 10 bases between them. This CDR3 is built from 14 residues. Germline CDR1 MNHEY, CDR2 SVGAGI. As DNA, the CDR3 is TGTGCCAGCAGTTACTCTACCAATGGGTACGAGCAGTACTTC. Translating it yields CASSYSTNGYEQYF.

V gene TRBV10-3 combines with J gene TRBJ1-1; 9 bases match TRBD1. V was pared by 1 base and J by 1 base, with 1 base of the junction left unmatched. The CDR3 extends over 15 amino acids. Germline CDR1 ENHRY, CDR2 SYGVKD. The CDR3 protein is CAISEWDRENTEAFF. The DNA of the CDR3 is TGTGCCATCAGTGAGTGGGACAGGGAGAACACTGAAGCTTTCTTT.

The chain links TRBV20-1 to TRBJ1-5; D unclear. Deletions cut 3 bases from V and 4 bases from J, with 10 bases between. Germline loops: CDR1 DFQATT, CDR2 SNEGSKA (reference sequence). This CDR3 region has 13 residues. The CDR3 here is CSASLAGNQPQHF. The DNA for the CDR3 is TGCAGTGCTAGTCTTGCCGGGAATCAGCCCCAGCATTTT.

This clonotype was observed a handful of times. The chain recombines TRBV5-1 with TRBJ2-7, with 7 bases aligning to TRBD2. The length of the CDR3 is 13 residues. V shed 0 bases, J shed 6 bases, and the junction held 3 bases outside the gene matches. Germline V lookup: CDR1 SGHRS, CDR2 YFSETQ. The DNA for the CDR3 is TGCGCCAGCAGCTTGGGTCGGGAGGCCGAGCAGTACTTC. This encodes CASSLGREAEQYF.